The 6 T cell receptor beta chains below were found in one sample sequenced in a study of cytomegalovirus exposure and HLA in healthy donors (dated by TCRdb to 2015 to 2018). Receptor libraries were prepared by the immunoSEQ multiplex PCR assay. A mixture of 60 forward primers for TCR Vbeta segments and 13 reverse primers for TCR Jbeta segments was used in the multiplex PCR. Imported from immuneACCESS, the table was reduced by TCRdb to in-frame sequences with V and J called. These copies leave out some clones; in studies compared against another copy, an unresolved V gene accounts for under half, and the cause of the remainder is not known. The sample data list under 200,000 clones, and around 72% of these were observed just once. The biggest ten clones account for 3.1% of the sample. Sequenced: PBMCs. These receptors all come from a woman between 50 and 59 years old in good health and CMV-seropositive.

The chain employs TRBV15 and TRBJ1-4; D gene unclear. The CDR3 has 14 residues. Germline V gene sequence: CDR1 LNHNV, CDR2 YYDKDF (reference sequence). V was shortened by 0 bases and J by 1 base, with 3 bases between the two germline ends. The CDR3 spells CATSRDRTNEKLFF. The CDR3 DNA follows: TGTGCCACCAGCAGAGACAGAACTAATGAAAAACTGTTTTTT.

This sequence joins TRBV18 and TRBJ1-2; TRBD1 aligns across 9 bases. The CDR3 is made up of 15 amino acids. Germline trimming cut 0 bases from V and 7 bases from J; bases unmatched to any gene: 6. Germline V gene sequence: CDR1 KGHSH, CDR2 LQKENI. DNA of the CDR3: TGTGCCAGCTCACCACCGAAGGGACAGGGAACTGGCTACACCTTC. Translation gives CASSPPKGQGTGYTF.

A few counts support this clone. The rearrangement joins TRBV18 to TRBJ2-5; 9 bases fit TRBD2. Germline-derived CDR1 and CDR2 are KGHSH and LQKENI. The CDR3 is made up of 16 amino acids. Germline trimming cut 5 bases from V and 5 bases from J; bases unmatched to any gene: 12. As DNA, the CDR3 is TGTGCCAGCTCATCGACTAGCGGAGGCCCAACTGAGACCCAGTACTTC. This codes for CASSSTSGGPTETQYF.

This clone was counted between two and nine times. This CDR3 is CASSPGQMNTEAFF. The DNA of the CDR3 is TGTGCCAGCAGTCCGGGACAAATGAACACTGAAGCTTTCTTT. The chain recombines TRBV2 with TRBJ1-1, with D tentatively TRBD1 (6 bases). Looked up from germline, CDR1 is SNHLY and CDR2 is FYNNEI. The CDR3 has 14 residues. V was pared by 5 bases and J by 0 bases, with 10 bases between.

The genes are TRBV4-3 and TRBJ2-2; 8 nucleotides line up with TRBD2. The V segment lost 6 bases and the J segment 4 bases; nucleotides outside the gene matches: 7. This CDR3 has 15 amino acids. Germline V gives CDR1 LGHNA, CDR2 YSLEER. CDR3 nucleotides: TGCGCCAGCAGTCTAGGGGCGGGGGGCACCGGGGAGCTGTTTTTT. Amino acids: CASSLGAGGTGELFF.

The V call is TRBV7-2, the J call TRBJ1-1; possibly TRBD1 for D (5 bases). The CDR3 has 16 residues. Looked up from germline, CDR1 is SGHTA and CDR2 is FQGNSA. With 0 bases removed from V and 4 bases from J, the gap between germline ends came to 15 bases. CDR3 residues: CASSLAAGALGTEAFF. CDR3 bases: TGTGCCAGCAGCTTAGCGGCTGGGGCGCTTGGCACTGAAGCTTTCTTT.